Listed here is a single T cell receptor beta chain. Its antigen is unknown. The sample originates from a study of vaccination and CD4 T cells after COVID-19. Treatment denoted: approximately 9-day PBMC culture with coronavirus spike peptide pools or control peptides (ViraFEST assay). The CDR3 loop spans 17 amino acids. The germline V gene has CDR1 SGHTA and CDR2 FQGNSA. The V gene end was trimmed by 0 bases and the J gene end by 5 bases; junction bases not matched to a gene: 7. The assay that was used to sequence DNA from cultured CD4+ T cells was the Oncomine TCR Beta short-read assay. TCRdb analysed the PCR reads with MiXCR anew, one entry per CDR3 protein. The sample comprises tens of thousands of distinct CDR3 sequences, approximately 56% of which are singletons, and over 7.5% rests with the top ten.

The sequence was collected from a human donor who had recovered from COVID-19. The sequenced material came from CD4+ T cells from blood, cultured in vitro. The rearrangement links TRBV7-2 to TRBJ2-2; TRBD2 agrees at 9 bases. As DNA, the CDR3 is TGTGCCAGCAGCTTAGCTTTAGGGCTAGCGGGGACCGGGGAGCTGTTTTTT. It codes for CASSLALGLAGTGELFF.